This T cell receptor (beta chain) comes out of a study of high-grade serous ovarian cancer treatment subgroups. Turning to the study itself: Each sample yielded on average around 7,300 unique TCR beta rearrangements from 11,000 to 15,000 reads. General observations from the study: Clonal relatedness tracked neoantigen level, and by trend copy number and mutation load. Tumors within one patient showed repertoire similarity of roughly 0.095 to 0.8.

Trimming stripped 2 bases from V and 4 bases from J, with 13 bases between. Germline values: CDR1 MDHEN, CDR2 SYDVKM. The CDR3 loop spans 15 amino acids. A remark on this clone: The antigen is undetermined.

TCRdb keeps only in-frame clones here, not all; method: immunoSEQ multiplex PCR. The sample lists under 3,000 clones; roughly four fifths were seen once. Tumor tissue was taken before any definitive surgery or chemotherapy was given. The source material was tumor tissue. The sequence came from a human donor with high-grade serous ovarian cancer. The chain links TRBV28 to TRBJ2-3, with D tentatively TRBD2 (6 bases). The CDR3: CASSLPGTPPDTQYF. CDR3 sequence (DNA): TGTGCCAGCAGTTTACCCGGGACTCCCCCAGATACGCAGTATTTT.